Here is one TCR beta chain with its context. The target antigen is unknown. This specimen belongs to a study of tumor-infiltrating lymphocytes in localized non-small cell lung cancer. Only in-frame clones appear in the TCRdb table, and some are missing; sequencing was by immunoSEQ multiplex PCR. The sample yields around 13,000 clones, 68% seen once. Whole-study results and caveats: Only some patients had TCR sequencing, depending on available tissue.

Germline V gene lookup returns CDR1 SGHNT and CDR2 YYREEE (reference sequence). Trimming pared 2 bases from V and 7 bases from J, leaving 12 bases between. There are 13 residues in the CDR3. The sequenced material came from uninvolved lung tissue not adjacent to the tumor. The sequence derives from a human donor with non-small cell lung cancer. The gene calls are TRBV5-4 and TRBJ1-1; possible D gene TRBD1, 6 bases. CDR3 sequence reads: CASSFSGDGEAFF. As DNA, the CDR3 is TGTGCCAGCAGCTTTTCAGGGGACGGTGAAGCTTTCTTT.